This TCR beta chain was captured by sequencing in a study of CD4 and CD8 cells across lung adenocarcinoma regions. V lost 5 bases, J lost 6 bases, and 13 bases lay in between. Looked up from germline, CDR1 is MNHEY and CDR2 is SMNVEV (reference sequence). The CDR3 has 14 amino acids. This clonotype was observed many times. Donors had localized lung adenocarcinoma, a non-small cell lung cancer. MiXCR, applied by TCRdb to the PCR reads, yields one record per CDR3 protein. The profile shows about 8,700 distinct CDR3 sequences, roughly 50% of them singletons. The sample consisted of CD8+ T cells from the margin of a lung tumor. This sequence originates from a female donor with lung adenocarcinoma. The CD4 and CD8 labels of this study may be unreliable. This chain links TRBV27 with TRBJ2-2; no reliable D call. CDR3 DNA sequence: TGTGCCAGCAGTCCCCGTCCGCGATCCGGGGAGCTGTTTTTT. This encodes CASSPRPRSGELFF.